Below, 16 T cell receptor beta chains from the same sample are listed, as sequenced in a study of T cells in Graves' hyperthyroidism and ophthalmopathy. From RNA transcripts, TCR beta CDR3 regions were amplified. HTBI primers were the set used in a first-round RT-PCR of the TCR CDR3. Each CDR3 protein gets one entry after TCRdb re-called the multiplex PCR reads with MiXCR. In the table there are about 590,000 distinct CDR3 sequences, approximately 15% of which are singletons. The sample consisted of blood. The receptors originated from a woman between 18 and 29 years old with Graves' ophthalmopathy.

This clonotype showed up many times. V is TRBV2 and J is TRBJ1-4; D remains ambiguous. The V end was cut by 4 bases, the J end by 8 bases, with 8 bases between. Germline assignment: CDR1 SNHLY and CDR2 FYNNEI. The CDR3 sequence is 12 residues long. CDR3 protein: CASSGVSEKLFF. Here the CDR3 DNA reads TGTGCCAGCAGTGGGGTCAGCGAAAAACTGTTTTTT.

This clonotype was detected many times. V and J are TRBV6-1 and TRBJ2-2; D may be TRBD2 (6 bases). Germline lookup yields CDR1 MNHNS and CDR2 SASEGT. This CDR3 is 14 amino acids long. Trimming took 8 bases from V and 0 from J, leaving 10 bases between them. CDR3 sequence: CASRTTPNTGELFF. CDR3 DNA sequence: TGTGCCAGCCGGACTACACCGAACACCGGGGAGCTGTTTTTT.

This clonotype was counted at least ten times. This chain links TRBV7-2 with TRBJ1-4; 7 bases map to TRBD1. With V trimmed by 4 bases and J by 7 bases, 9 bases remained unmatched. This CDR3 contains 15 residues. CDR1 is SGHTA, CDR2 FQGNSA, per germline. The CDR3 DNA reads TGTGCCAGCAGCTCGGGACAGCACTGGAGTGAAAAACTGTTTTTT. This codes for CASSSGQHWSEKLFF.

This clonotype was recorded at least ten times. This rearrangement joins TRBV3-1 to TRBJ1-5; weak D call: TRBD1 (5 bases). Germline V gives CDR1 LGHDT, CDR2 YNNKEL (reference sequence). This CDR3 has 16 amino acids. Trimming cost V 3 bases and J 3 bases, with 15 bases left between them. As DNA, the CDR3 is TGTGCCAGCAGCCAGAGCGGGGGGGTTCCCAATCAGCCCCAGCATTTT. Translated, it gives CASSQSGGVPNQPQHF. Based on the CDR3 plus reference TRBV3-1 and TRBJ1-5, the full variable domain is DTAVSQTPKYLVTQMGNDKSIKCEQNLGHDTMYWYKQDSKKFLKIMFSYNNKELIINETVPNRFSPKSPDKAHLNLHINSLELGDSAVYFCASSQSGGVPNQPQHFGDGTRLSIL.

This clonotype was seen repeatedly, ten times or more. The chain uses TRBV7-2 and TRBJ1-1; 7 bases agree with TRBD1. V was clipped by 4 bases and J by 2 bases; unmatched bases: 4. Germline lookup yields CDR1 SGHTA and CDR2 FQGNSA. This CDR3 region has 14 residues. CDR3 in DNA: TGTGCCAGCAGCTGGACAGGCGAAAACACTGAAGCTTTCTTT. Protein sequence: CASSWTGENTEAFF.

Worth noting for this clonotype: A much more abundant neighbour one base away suggests this may be a read error. The V call is TRBV6-1, the J call TRBJ2-5; 7 positions match TRBD1. The V and J ends lost 7 bases and 7 bases, in that order; junction bases with no gene match: 12. Germline assignment: CDR1 MNHNS and CDR2 SASEGT. CDR3 length equals 14 residues. As DNA, the CDR3 is TGTGCCAGCATGAGACAGGGATTAGATGGGACCCAGTACTTC. Residues: CASMRQGLDGTQYF.

This clonotype was observed many times. V gene TRBV20-1 combines with J gene TRBJ2-7, with a weak D call TRBD2 (6 bases). Germline V gene data show CDR1 as DFQATT and CDR2 as SNEGSKA (reference sequence). Trimming cost V 3 bases and J 0 bases, with 15 bases left between them. The CDR3 is 15 residues long. The CDR3 DNA follows: TGCAGTGCTAGCCCCAGCGGGCTGGGCTCCTACGAGCAGTACTTC. This translates into CSASPSGLGSYEQYF.

This clonotype came up many times. The chain carries TRBV7-3 and TRBJ2-1, with 9 bases that match TRBD1. The CDR3 totals 15 residues. Looked up from germline, CDR1 is SGHTA and CDR2 is FQGTGA. The trim removed 0 bases at V and 6 bases at J, leaving 3 bases unmatched. DNA of the CDR3: TGTGCCAGCAGCTTAACCAGGACAGGGGCCAATGAGCAGTTCTTC. As protein: CASSLTRTGANEQFF.

This CDR3 reads CASTPEGGNEQFF. The CDR3 nucleotides read TGCGCCAGCACTCCGGAGGGAGGGAATGAGCAGTTCTTC. The V gene is TRBV10-2, the J gene TRBJ2-1, with TRBD2 identical over 7 bases. The ends lost 7 bases at V and 7 bases at J; junction bases unmatched: 7. This CDR3 is 13 amino acids long. Germline V gene sequence: CDR1 WSHSY, CDR2 SAAADI.

The chain combines TRBV20-1 with TRBJ2-1; 14 nucleotides align to TRBD2. The V and J ends lost 6 bases and 5 bases, in that order; junction bases with no gene match: 15. The CDR3 has 18 residues. Germline loops: CDR1 DFQATT, CDR2 SNEGSKA (reference sequence). CDR3 sequence reads: CSATNNRGLAGAHNEQFF. The CDR3, as DNA: TGCAGTGCAACCAATAACCGGGGACTAGCGGGAGCACACAATGAGCAGTTCTTC.

This clonotype has a count of ten or more. The chain carries TRBV20-1 and TRBJ1-1; 9 bases agree with TRBD1. Trimming cost V 1 base and J 2 bases; bases outside gene matches: 2. This CDR3 has 14 amino acids. CDR1 and CDR2 from the germline V gene are DFQATT and SNEGSKA (reference sequence). The CDR3 nucleotides are TGCAGTGCTAGAGGGGGACAGGGAAACACTGAAGCTTTCTTT. Translation gives CSARGGQGNTEAFF.

This clonotype was counted many times. The chain uses TRBV20-1 and TRBJ2-1; 13 positions agree with TRBD2. Germline loops: CDR1 DFQATT, CDR2 SNEGSKA (reference sequence). V was pared by 5 bases and J by 3 bases, with 10 bases of the junction left unmatched. This CDR3 is 17 amino acids long. CDR3: CSAQLAGGSGYYNEQFF. The DNA for the CDR3 is TGCAGTGCTCAACTAGCGGGAGGGTCGGGTTACTACAATGAGCAGTTCTTC.

This clonotype was recorded a few times. The chain combines TRBV3-1 with TRBJ2-2, with D perhaps TRBD1 (6 bases). V lost 1 base and J 5 bases, leaving 11 bases between the germline ends. The germline gives CDR1 LGHDT, CDR2 YNNKEL (reference sequence). CDR3 length: 15 amino acids. The CDR3 loop reads CASSQGGRGTGELFF. CDR3 DNA: TGTGCCAGCAGCCAAGGGGGCAGGGGAACCGGGGAGCTGTTTTTT.

This sequence joins TRBV4-3 and TRBJ1-1, with D uncertain. The CDR3 loop spans 16 amino acids. Germline loops: CDR1 LGHNA, CDR2 YSLEER. The V end was cut by 0 bases, the J end by 1 base, with 12 bases between. The CDR3 sequence: CASSQDVPPQNTEAFF. CDR3 DNA: TGCGCCAGCAGCCAAGATGTTCCACCGCAGAACACTGAAGCTTTCTTT.

The sample holds many counts of this clonotype. The chain links TRBV27 to TRBJ2-7; 7 bases match TRBD2. V lost 5 bases and J lost 4; bases outside the gene matches: 11. The CDR3 loop spans 15 amino acids. Germline V gives CDR1 MNHEY, CDR2 SMNVEV (reference sequence). For the CDR3, the DNA is TGTGCCAGCAGTCCCCTAGGCGGGAGTGTGTACGAGCAGTACTTC. This codes for CASSPLGGSVYEQYF.

Ten or more counts support this clonotype. CDR3 in amino acids: CASSLGLQPTEAFF. The DNA for the CDR3 is TGTGCCAGCAGCTTAGGCCTTCAACCCACTGAAGCTTTCTTT. This chain joins TRBV7-9 and TRBJ1-1, with D uncertain. Trimming cost V 1 base and J 4 bases, with 10 bases left between them. The length of the CDR3 is 14 residues. In germline, CDR1 is SEHNR, CDR2 FQNEAQ (reference sequence).